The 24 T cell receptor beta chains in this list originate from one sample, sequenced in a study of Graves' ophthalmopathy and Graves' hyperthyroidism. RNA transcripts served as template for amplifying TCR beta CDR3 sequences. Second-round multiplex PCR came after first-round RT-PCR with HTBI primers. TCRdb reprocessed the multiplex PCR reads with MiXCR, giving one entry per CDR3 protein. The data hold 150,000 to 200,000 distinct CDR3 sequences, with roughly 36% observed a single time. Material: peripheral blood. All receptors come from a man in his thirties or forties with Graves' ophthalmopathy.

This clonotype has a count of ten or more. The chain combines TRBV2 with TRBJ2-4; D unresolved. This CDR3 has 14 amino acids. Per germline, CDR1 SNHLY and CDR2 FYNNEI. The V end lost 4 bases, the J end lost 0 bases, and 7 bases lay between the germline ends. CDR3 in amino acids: CASSARLAKNIQYF. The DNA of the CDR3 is TGTGCCAGCAGTGCTAGATTAGCCAAAAACATTCAGTACTTC.

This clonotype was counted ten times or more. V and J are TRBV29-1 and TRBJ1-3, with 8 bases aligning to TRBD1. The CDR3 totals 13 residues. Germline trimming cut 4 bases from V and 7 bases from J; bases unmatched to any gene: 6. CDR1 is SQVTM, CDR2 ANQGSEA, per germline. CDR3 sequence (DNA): TGCAGCGTTGGGACAGGGAACTTCAACACCATATATTTT. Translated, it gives CSVGTGNFNTIYF.

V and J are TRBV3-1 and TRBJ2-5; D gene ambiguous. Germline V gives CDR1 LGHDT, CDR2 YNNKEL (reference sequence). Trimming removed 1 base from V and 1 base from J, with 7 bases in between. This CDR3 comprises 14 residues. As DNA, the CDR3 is TGTGCCAGCAGCCAAGTCTCCGGCCAAGAGACCCAGTACTTC. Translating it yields CASSQVSGQETQYF.

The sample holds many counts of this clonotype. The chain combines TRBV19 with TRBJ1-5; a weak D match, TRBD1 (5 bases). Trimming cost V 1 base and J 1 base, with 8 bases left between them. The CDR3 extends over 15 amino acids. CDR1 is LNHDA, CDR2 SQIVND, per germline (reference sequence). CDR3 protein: CASSIAGLSNQPQHF. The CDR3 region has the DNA TGTGCCAGTAGTATAGCAGGGCTCAGCAATCAGCCCCAGCATTTT.

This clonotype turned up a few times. DNA of the CDR3: TGCAGTGCTAGTAGGGGCGATGGAATCGTAGCTTTCTTT. Its protein is CSASRGDGIVAFF. The V call is TRBV20-1, the J call TRBJ1-1, with a weak D call TRBD1 (5 bases). This CDR3 comprises 13 residues. Deletions cut 3 bases from V and 10 bases from J, with 18 bases between. Germline CDR1 DFQATT, CDR2 SNEGSKA (reference sequence).

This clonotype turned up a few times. This CDR3 is CASSDRVSGNTIYF. CDR3 nucleotides: TGTGCCAGCAGCGACAGGGTCTCTGGAAACACCATATATTTT. The chain joins TRBV12-3 or TRBV12-4 to TRBJ1-3; 7 nucleotides agree with TRBD1. V gave up 6 bases and J gave up 0 bases; unmatched junction bases: 2. This CDR3 spans 14 amino acids.

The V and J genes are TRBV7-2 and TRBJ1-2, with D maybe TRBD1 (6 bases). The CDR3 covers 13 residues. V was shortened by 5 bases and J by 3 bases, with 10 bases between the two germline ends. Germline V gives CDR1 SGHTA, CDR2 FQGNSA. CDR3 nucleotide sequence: TGTGCCAGCAGCCTACAGGGACACTATGGCTACACCTTC. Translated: CASSLQGHYGYTF.

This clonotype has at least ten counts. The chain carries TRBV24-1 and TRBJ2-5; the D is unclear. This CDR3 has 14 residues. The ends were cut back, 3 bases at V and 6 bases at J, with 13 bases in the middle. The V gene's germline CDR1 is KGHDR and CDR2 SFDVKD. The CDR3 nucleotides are TGTGCCACCAGTGATCCGGAGCAAGGGAAGACCCAGTACTTC. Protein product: CATSDPEQGKTQYF.

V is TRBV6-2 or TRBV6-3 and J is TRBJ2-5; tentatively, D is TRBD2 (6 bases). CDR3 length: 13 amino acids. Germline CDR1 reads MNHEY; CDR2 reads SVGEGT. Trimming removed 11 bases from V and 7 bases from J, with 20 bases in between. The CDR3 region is CAGTSPSQLTQYF. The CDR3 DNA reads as TGTGCCGGCACTAGCCCCTCACAGTTGACCCAGTACTTC.

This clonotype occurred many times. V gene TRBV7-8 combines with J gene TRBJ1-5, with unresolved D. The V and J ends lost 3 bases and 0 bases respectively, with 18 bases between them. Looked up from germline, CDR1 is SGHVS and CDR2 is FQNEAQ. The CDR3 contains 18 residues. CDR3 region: CASSFEKLRGVSNQPQHF. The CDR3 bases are TGTGCCAGCAGCTTTGAGAAACTTCGTGGAGTTAGCAATCAGCCCCAGCATTTT. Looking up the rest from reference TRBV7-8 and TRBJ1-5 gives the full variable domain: GAGVSQSPRYKVAKRGQDVALRCDPISGHVSLFWYQQALGQGPEFLTYFQNEAQLDKSGLPSDRFFAERPEGSVSTLKIQRTQQEDSAVYLCASSFEKLRGVSNQPQHFGDGTRLSIL.

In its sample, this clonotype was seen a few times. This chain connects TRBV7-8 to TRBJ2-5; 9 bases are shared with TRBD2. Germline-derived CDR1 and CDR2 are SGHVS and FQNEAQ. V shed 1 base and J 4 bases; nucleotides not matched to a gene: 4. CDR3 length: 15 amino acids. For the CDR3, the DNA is TGTGCCAGCAGCTTAGTGACTAGCGGAACAGAGACCCAGTACTTC. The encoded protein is CASSLVTSGTETQYF.

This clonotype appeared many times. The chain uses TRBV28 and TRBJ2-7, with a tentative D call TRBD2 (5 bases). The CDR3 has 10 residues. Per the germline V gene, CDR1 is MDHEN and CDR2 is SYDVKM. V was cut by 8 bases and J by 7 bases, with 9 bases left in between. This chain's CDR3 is CASERGEQYF. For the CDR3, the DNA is TGTGCCAGCGAAAGAGGGGAGCAGTACTTC.

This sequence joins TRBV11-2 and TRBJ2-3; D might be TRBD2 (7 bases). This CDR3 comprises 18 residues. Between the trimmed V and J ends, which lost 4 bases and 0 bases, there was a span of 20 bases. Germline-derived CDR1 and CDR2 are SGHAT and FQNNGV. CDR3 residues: CASSSRTVLLASTDTQYF. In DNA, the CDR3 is TGTGCCAGCAGCTCCCGGACAGTCTTACTAGCGAGCACAGATACGCAGTATTTT.

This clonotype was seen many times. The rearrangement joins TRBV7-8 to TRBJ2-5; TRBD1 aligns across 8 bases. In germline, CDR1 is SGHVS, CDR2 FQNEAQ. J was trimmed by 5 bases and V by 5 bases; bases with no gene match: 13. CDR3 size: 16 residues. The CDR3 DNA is TGTGCCAGCAGCCGATCTGCAGGGGGCTCTTGGGAGACCCAGTACTTC. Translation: CASSRSAGGSWETQYF.

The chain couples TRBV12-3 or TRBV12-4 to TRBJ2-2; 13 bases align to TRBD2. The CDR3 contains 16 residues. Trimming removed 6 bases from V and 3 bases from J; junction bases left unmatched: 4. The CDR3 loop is CASSITSGRDTGELFF. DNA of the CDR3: TGTGCCAGCAGCATCACTAGCGGGAGGGACACCGGGGAGCTGTTTTTT.

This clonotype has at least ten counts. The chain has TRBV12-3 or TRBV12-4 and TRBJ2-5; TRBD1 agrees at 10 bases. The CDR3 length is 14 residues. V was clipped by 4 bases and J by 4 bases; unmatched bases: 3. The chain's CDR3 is CASSSRDRGETQYF. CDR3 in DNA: TGTGCCAGCAGTTCCCGGGACAGGGGAGAGACCCAGTACTTC.

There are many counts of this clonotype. As DNA, the CDR3 is TGTGCCAGCAGTGATTCTGGCCTTCACTATGGCTACACCTTC. Residues: CASSDSGLHYGYTF. The gene calls are TRBV6-1 and TRBJ1-2; no definite D call. V was clipped by 3 bases and J by 3 bases, with 11 bases between them. The CDR3 consists of 14 residues. Germline V gives CDR1 MNHNS, CDR2 SASEGT.

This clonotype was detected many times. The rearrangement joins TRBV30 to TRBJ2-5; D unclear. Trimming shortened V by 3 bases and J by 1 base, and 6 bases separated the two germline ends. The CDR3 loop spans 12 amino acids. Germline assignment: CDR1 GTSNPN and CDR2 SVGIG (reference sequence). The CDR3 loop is CAWSRTQETQYF. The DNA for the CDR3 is TGTGCCTGGAGCAGAACCCAAGAGACCCAGTACTTC. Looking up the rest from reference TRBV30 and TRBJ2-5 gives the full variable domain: SQTIHQWPATLVQPVGSPLSLECTVEGTSNPNLYWYRQAAGRGLQLLFYSVGIGQISSEVPQNLSASRPQDRQFILSSKKLLLSDSGFYLCAWSRTQETQYFGPGTRLLVL.

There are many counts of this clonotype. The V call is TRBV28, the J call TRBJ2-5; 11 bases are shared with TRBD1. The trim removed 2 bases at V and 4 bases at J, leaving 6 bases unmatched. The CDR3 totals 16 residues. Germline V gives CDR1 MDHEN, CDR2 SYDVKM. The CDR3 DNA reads TGTGCCAGCAGTTTACAAGGACAGGGGGCGTTAGAGACCCAGTACTTC. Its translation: CASSLQGQGALETQYF.

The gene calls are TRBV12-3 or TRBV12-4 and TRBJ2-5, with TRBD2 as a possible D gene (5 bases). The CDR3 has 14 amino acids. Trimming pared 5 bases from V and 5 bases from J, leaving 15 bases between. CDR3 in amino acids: CASSPNVGSETQYF. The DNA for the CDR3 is TGTGCCAGCAGTCCAAATGTAGGGAGTGAGACCCAGTACTTC.

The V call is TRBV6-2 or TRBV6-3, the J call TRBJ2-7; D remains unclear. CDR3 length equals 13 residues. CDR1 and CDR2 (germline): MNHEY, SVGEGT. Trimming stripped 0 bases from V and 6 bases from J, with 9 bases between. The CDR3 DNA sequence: TGTGCCAGCAGTTACTCGATAGAGTCCGAGCAGTACTTC. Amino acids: CASSYSIESEQYF.

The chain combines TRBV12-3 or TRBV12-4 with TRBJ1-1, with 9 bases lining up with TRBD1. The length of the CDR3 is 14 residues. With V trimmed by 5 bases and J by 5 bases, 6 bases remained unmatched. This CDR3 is CASSLRQGVTEAFF. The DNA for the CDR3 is TGTGCCAGCAGTCTTCGACAGGGGGTGACTGAAGCTTTCTTT.

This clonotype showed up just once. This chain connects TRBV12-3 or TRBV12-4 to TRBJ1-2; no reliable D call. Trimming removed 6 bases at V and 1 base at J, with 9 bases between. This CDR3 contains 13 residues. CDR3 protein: CASSPGDNYGYTF. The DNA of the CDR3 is TGTGCCAGCAGCCCCGGGGATAACTATGGCTACACCTTC.

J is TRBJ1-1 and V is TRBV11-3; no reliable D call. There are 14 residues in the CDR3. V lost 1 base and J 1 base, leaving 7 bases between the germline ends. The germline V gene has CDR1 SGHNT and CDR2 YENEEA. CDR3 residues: CASSLVPANTEAFF. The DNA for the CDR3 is TGTGCCAGCAGCTTAGTGCCGGCGAACACTGAAGCTTTCTTT.